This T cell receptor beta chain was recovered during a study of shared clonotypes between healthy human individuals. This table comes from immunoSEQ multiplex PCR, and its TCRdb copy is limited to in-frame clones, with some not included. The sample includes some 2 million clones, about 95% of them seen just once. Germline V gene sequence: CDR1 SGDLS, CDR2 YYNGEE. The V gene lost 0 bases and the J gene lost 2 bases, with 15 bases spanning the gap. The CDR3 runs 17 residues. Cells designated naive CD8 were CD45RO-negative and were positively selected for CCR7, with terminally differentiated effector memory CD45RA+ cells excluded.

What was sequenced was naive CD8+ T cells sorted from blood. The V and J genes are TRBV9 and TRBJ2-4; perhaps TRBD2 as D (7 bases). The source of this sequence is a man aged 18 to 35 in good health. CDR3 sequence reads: CASSVAPGGGTKNIQYF. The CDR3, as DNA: TGTGCCAGCAGCGTAGCTCCGGGGGGCGGTACCAAAAACATTCAGTACTTC.